The rows below give T cell receptor beta chains drawn from one sample of a study of blood T cells in healthy people across ages. TCRdb analysed the 5' RACE reads with MiXCR anew, one entry per CDR3 protein. The repertoire includes about 1.6 million distinct CDR3 sequences, almost 35% of them detected once, and approximately 11% sits in the top ten. Sequencing was carried out using blood. The receptors originated from a woman aged 25 to 45 in good health. The CDR3 runs from the conserved cysteine through the conserved F or W. A D gene is named only where the DNA matches it firmly. Clone sizes are given selectively: once, few, many, or a class where the clone is expanded.

NA	TRBD2	TRBJ2-1	TRBV6-1	TGTGCCAGCAGTGAAGGACTAGCGGGGTCGTACAGTGAGCAGTTCTTC	CASSEGLAGSYSEQFF
NA	TRBD2	TRBJ2-3	TRBV7-2	TGTGCCAGCAGCCGTAGCGGGATACAGGCAGATACGCAGTATTTT	CASSRSGIQADTQYF
NA	NA	TRBJ1-2	TRBV6-1	TGTGCCAGCAATGACGCCGCGGGGGTAGGCTACACCTTC	CASNDAAGVGYTF
many	NA	TRBJ2-1	TRBV4-2	TGTGCCAGCAGCCAAAGGTCCTCGGCTTCGTCCTACAATGAGCAGTTCTTC	CASSQRSSASSYNEQFF
NA	NA	TRBJ1-2	TRBV14	TGTGCCAGCAGCCAAGATCTAAGGAACTATGGCTACACCTTC	CASSQDLRNYGYTF
few	TRBD2	TRBJ2-7	TRBV3-1	TGTGCCAGCAGCCTATTGCGGGGGGGCATCTTTTACGAGCAGTACTTC	CASSLLRGGIFYEQYF
few	NA	TRBJ1-2	TRBV28	TGTGCCAGCAGTTTAGTGGGGACGGCACCTAACTATGGCTACACCTTC	CASSLVGTAPNYGYTF
few	TRBD1	TRBJ2-5	TRBV6-5	TGTGCCAGCCATTTACAGGGGAGTGGAGAGACCCAGTACTTC	CASHLQGSGETQYF
once	NA	TRBJ1-1	TRBV20-1	TGCAGTGCTAGTCGCGGACAACTGAACACTGAAGCTTTCTTT	CSASRGQLNTEAFF
NA	NA	TRBJ1-6	TRBV20-1	TGCAGTGCTACCACAGGCTTGTCACCCCTCCACTTT	CSATTGLSPLHF
NA	NA	TRBJ1-5	TRBV12-3/TRBV12-4	TGTGCCAGCAGCCTACAGGAGGATCAGCCCCAGCATTTT	CASSLQEDQPQHF
NA	NA	TRBJ1-5	TRBV4-1	TGCGCCAGCAGCCAAGGCCGCCCCGGTCAGCCCCAGCATTTT	CASSQGRPGQPQHF
many	NA	TRBJ2-3	TRBV4-1	TGCGCCAGCAGCCTGAGGTGGGGAAGCACAGATACGCAGTATTTT	CASSLRWGSTDTQYF
NA	TRBD2	TRBJ2-7	TRBV27	TGTGCCAGCAGTTTCTCAGGACTAGTTTCGTCCCACGAGCAGTACTTC	CASSFSGLVSSHEQYF
NA	TRBD2	TRBJ2-7	TRBV11-1	TGTGCCAGCAGCCCTACTAGCGGGGCTTTCTACGAGCAGTACTTC	CASSPTSGAFYEQYF